This TCR beta chain comes out of a study of blood T cell repertoires in COVID-19. The wider study: Sample material is recorded as cDNA or gDNA derived from T cells, B-cell-depleted T cells, or PBMCs.

The CDR3 runs to 17 residues. In the authors' workflow: Amplification with reference gene primers provided the estimates of nucleated cell counts. TCRdb keeps only in-frame clones here, not all; method: immunoSEQ multiplex PCR. V and J calls and clone size come straight from that table; D and trimming were deduced from the DNA. The sample shows more than 85,000 clones, roughly 90% of them seen only once. Sequenced input: peripheral blood. This sequence joins TRBV21-1 and TRBJ1-5. TRBV21-1 is given as a pseudogene. The source of this sequence is an older woman with acute or convalescent COVID-19. CDR3 in amino acids: CASSKGASPEGNQPQHF. In DNA form, the CDR3 reads TGTGCCAGCAGCAAAGGGGCTTCCCCGGAGGGCAATCAGCCCCAGCATTTT.